The 21 T cell receptor beta chains listed next were all sequenced from one sample in a study of cytomegalovirus exposure and HLA in healthy donors (dated by TCRdb to between 2016 and 2019). The library was generated by the immunoSEQ multiplex PCR assay. Drawn from immuneACCESS, this table holds only the in-frame rearrangements with V and J called that TCRdb kept. Clones are partly lost; checked studies trace under half to an unresolved V gene and leave the rest unexplained. The sample data list about 130,000 clones, and under 90% of these were observed just once. Clones ranked in the top ten supply 2% of the sample. The sequenced sample was PBMCs. The source is a woman between 18 and 29 years old in good health and CMV-seronegative.

J is TRBJ2-7 and V is TRBV21-1; the table calls TRBD2, which could not be checked here. TRBV21-1 has pseudogene status. CDR3 length: 17 residues. The CDR3 spells CASSKLTSGRACYEQYF. The CDR3 region has the DNA TGTGCCAGCAGCAAACTAACTAGCGGGAGGGCCTGCTACGAGCAGTACTTC.

J is TRBJ2-2 and V is TRBV4-1; 7 positions agree with TRBD2. CDR3 length: 17 amino acids. Germline V gives CDR1 MGHRA, CDR2 YSYEKL. Unmatched junction bases numbered 11, after V lost 4 bases and J lost 3 bases. DNA for the CDR3: TGCGCCAGCAGCCCCCACCACCAGAGCGGGGACACCGGGGAGCTGTTTTTT. It specifies CASSPHHQSGDTGELFF.

The chain links TRBV7-9 to TRBJ2-1; D perhaps matches TRBD2 (5 bases). Germline V gene sequence: CDR1 SEHNR, CDR2 FQNEAQ (reference sequence). The CDR3 sequence is 16 residues long. V was cut by 2 bases and J by 4 bases, with 15 bases left in between. CDR3 in amino acids: CASSLLTGTPYNEQFF. The DNA for the CDR3 is TGTGCCAGCAGCTTATTAACGGGAACTCCTTACAATGAGCAGTTCTTC.

The chain has TRBV4-1 and TRBJ1-1; 9 bases agree with TRBD1. There are 15 residues in the CDR3. CDR1 and CDR2 (germline): MGHRA, YSYEKL. Trimming took 3 bases from V and 1 from J; bases not matched to a gene: 3. The CDR3 protein is CASSQYRGPNTEAFF. The CDR3 nucleotides are TGCGCCAGCAGCCAGTACAGGGGGCCGAACACTGAAGCTTTCTTT.

The chain couples TRBV5-1 to TRBJ2-5, with D perhaps matching TRBD2 (7 bases). In germline, CDR1 is SGHRS, CDR2 YFSETQ. The CDR3 is made up of 15 amino acids. With 4 bases removed from V and 6 bases from J, the gap between germline ends came to 19 bases. The CDR3 DNA follows: TGCGCCAGCAGCCCACCTTCGGGGGGCGGAAAGACCCAGTACTTC. Translated, it gives CASSPPSGGGKTQYF.

V and J are TRBV7-6 and TRBJ2-5, with D possibly being TRBD1 (6 bases). Between the trimmed V and J ends, which lost 1 base and 7 bases, there was a span of 16 bases. The V gene's germline CDR1 is SGHVS and CDR2 FNYEAQ. CDR3 length: 15 amino acids. This CDR3 is CASSLGTVPTGTQYF. For the CDR3, the DNA is TGTGCCAGCAGCTTAGGGACAGTTCCCACGGGGACCCAGTACTTC. Full variable domain (missing parts from reference TRBV7-6 and TRBJ2-5): GAGVSQSPRYKVTKRGQDVALRCDPISGHVSLYWYRQALGQGPEFLTYFNYEAQQDKSGLPNDRFSAERPEGSISTLTIQRTEQRDSAMYRCASSLGTVPTGTQYFGPGTRLLVL.

The chain couples TRBV4-2 to TRBJ2-7, with D possibly matching TRBD2 (6 bases). The CDR3 has 14 residues. Trimming cost V 4 bases and J 7 bases, with 17 bases left between them. Germline CDR1 reads LGHNA; CDR2 reads YNFKEQ. The CDR3 nucleotides are TGTGCCAGCAGCCGGGACTCGGGCCGTGAAGAGCAGTACTTC. Translation gives CASSRDSGREEQYF.

The sample holds one count of this clone. The genes are TRBV7-9 and TRBJ2-7; the D gene is possibly TRBD1 (6 bases). Germline V gene lookup returns CDR1 SEHNR and CDR2 FQNEAQ (reference sequence). The CDR3 runs 14 residues. Trimming shortened V by 3 bases and J by 4 bases, and 13 bases separated the two germline ends. CDR3 loop: CASSFDRSYYEQYF. CDR3 coding DNA: TGTGCCAGCAGCTTCGACAGGTCCTATTACGAGCAGTACTTC.

The chain is built from TRBV7-8 and TRBJ2-7; D may be TRBD2 (5 bases). The length of the CDR3 is 13 residues. V lost 3 bases and J 3 bases, leaving 9 bases between the germline ends. The V gene's germline CDR1 is SGHVS and CDR2 FQNEAQ. The CDR3 protein is CASSFPSFYEQYF. DNA for the CDR3: TGTGCCAGCAGCTTCCCTAGCTTCTACGAGCAGTACTTC.

The rearrangement links TRBV11-2 to TRBJ2-1; 13 bases map to TRBD2. V was clipped by 5 bases and J by 6 bases; unmatched bases: 4. This CDR3 is 15 amino acids long. The germline V gene encodes CDR1 SGHAT and CDR2 FQNNGV. CDR3 coding DNA: TGTGCCAGCAGCAGAGGACTAGCGGGAGCCAATGAGCAGTTCTTC. This gives the protein CASSRGLAGANEQFF.

The rearrangement links TRBV11-3 to TRBJ2-7; D is possibly TRBD1 (6 bases). Trimming left V 2 bases short and J 7 bases short, with 15 bases between. In germline, CDR1 is SGHNT, CDR2 YENEEA. The CDR3 is made up of 14 amino acids. The CDR3 region has the DNA TGTGCCAGCAGCTTACTGGGGCCCAGGGGTGAGCAGTACTTC. It codes for CASSLLGPRGEQYF. Drawing the rest from reference TRBV11-3 and TRBJ2-7, the complete variable domain is EAGVVQSPRYKIIEKKQPVAFWCNPISGHNTLYWYLQNLGQGPELLIRYENEEAVDDSQLPKDRFSAERLKGVDSTLKIQPAELGDSAVYLCASSLLGPRGEQYFGPGTRLTVT.

The chain employs TRBV4-1 and TRBJ2-2; 8 bases line up with TRBD1. V dropped 4 bases and J dropped 5; count of bases not matched to a gene: 12. Germline CDR1 is MGHRA and CDR2 is YSYEKL. The length of the CDR3 is 17 residues. The CDR3 bases are TGCGCCAGCAGCCTCGGGCGGATCCAGGGGGCGACCGGGGAGCTGTTTTTT. Translated: CASSLGRIQGATGELFF.

The chain links TRBV7-7 to TRBJ2-5, with D hard to call. V dropped 2 bases and J dropped 4 bases, with 5 bases sitting between them. This CDR3 contains 12 residues. The V gene's germline CDR1 is SSHAT and CDR2 FNYEAQ (reference sequence). The CDR3 sequence: CASSLRGETQYF. The CDR3 coding sequence is TGTGCCAGCAGCTTACGCGGAGAGACCCAGTACTTC.

The chain links TRBV5-1 to TRBJ2-7; tentatively, D is TRBD2 (6 bases). V was clipped by 1 base and J by 5 bases, with 16 bases between them. CDR1 is SGHRS and CDR2 is YFSETQ in the germline V gene. This CDR3 comprises 15 residues. Written as DNA, the CDR3 is TGCGCCAGCAGCTTGTCTGTGGAGGGTCTTGACGAGCAGTACTTC. Its protein is CASSLSVEGLDEQYF.

This clone came up a few times. The chain is built from TRBV7-9 and TRBJ2-3; the D is unclear. Germline-derived CDR1 and CDR2 are SEHNR and FQNEAQ (reference sequence). V lost 4 bases and J lost 0, with 14 bases in between. The CDR3 covers 16 residues. The CDR3 nucleotides read TGTGCCAGCAGCTCCGAAACGTGGCTTAGCACAGATACGCAGTATTTT. Its translation: CASSSETWLSTDTQYF.

In its sample, this clone was seen a few times. This CDR3 is CASRASLVDGYTF. The CDR3 coding sequence is TGTGCCAGCAGAGCCTCCCTTGTGGATGGCTACACCTTC. V and J are TRBV6-6 and TRBJ1-2, with no clear D. Trimming pared 6 bases from V and 6 bases from J, leaving 14 bases between. There are 13 residues in the CDR3. The germline CDR1 and CDR2 sequences are MNHNY and SVGAGI (reference sequence).

This clone was detected only a few times. This chain links TRBV5-4 with TRBJ1-2; 7 bases map to TRBD1. V shed 2 bases, J shed 7 bases, and the junction held 5 bases outside the gene matches. The CDR3 is 13 amino acids. CDR1 is SGHNT and CDR2 is YYREEE in the germline V gene (reference sequence). The CDR3 coding sequence is TGTGCCAGCAGCTTTGACAGGGTTCCTGGCTACACCTTC. Translated: CASSFDRVPGYTF.

The V and J genes are TRBV11-2 and TRBJ2-3, with 8 bases aligning to TRBD2. After removal of 5 bases from V and 1 base from J, the junction contained 2 bases not matched to a gene. This CDR3 comprises 14 residues. In germline, CDR1 is SGHAT, CDR2 FQNNGV. The DNA of the CDR3 is TGTGCCAGCAGCGTGACTAGCGGCACAGATACGCAGTATTTT. Protein: CASSVTSGTDTQYF.

The chain carries TRBV7-9 and TRBJ2-2, with a tentative D call TRBD2 (5 bases). The germline V gene encodes CDR1 SEHNR and CDR2 FQNEAQ (reference sequence). V lost 5 bases to trimming and J lost 10 bases, with 11 bases between them. This CDR3 is 12 amino acids long. CDR3 residues: CASSEGRLELFF. CDR3 nucleotide sequence: TGTGCCAGCAGCGAGGGTCGGTTGGAGCTGTTTTTT.

The table lists this clone with a count of one. The chain links TRBV29-1 to TRBJ2-7; 8 bases agree with TRBD1. V lost 7 bases to trimming and J lost 5 bases; unmatched junction nucleotides: 7. This CDR3 contains 12 residues. Germline V gene data show CDR1 as SQVTM and CDR2 as ANQGSEA. The CDR3 reads CSGLETGDEQYF. In nucleotides, the CDR3 is TGCAGCGGCTTGGAGACAGGGGACGAGCAGTACTTC.

This CDR3 reads CASTNRRGTYEQYF. The CDR3 DNA is TGTGCCAGCACTAACCGAAGAGGGACCTACGAGCAGTACTTC. V gene TRBV11-2 combines with J gene TRBJ2-7; tentatively, D is TRBD2 (5 bases). This CDR3 is 14 amino acids long. V dropped 7 bases and J dropped 2 bases, with 15 bases sitting between them. Germline V gene sequence: CDR1 SGHAT, CDR2 FQNNGV.